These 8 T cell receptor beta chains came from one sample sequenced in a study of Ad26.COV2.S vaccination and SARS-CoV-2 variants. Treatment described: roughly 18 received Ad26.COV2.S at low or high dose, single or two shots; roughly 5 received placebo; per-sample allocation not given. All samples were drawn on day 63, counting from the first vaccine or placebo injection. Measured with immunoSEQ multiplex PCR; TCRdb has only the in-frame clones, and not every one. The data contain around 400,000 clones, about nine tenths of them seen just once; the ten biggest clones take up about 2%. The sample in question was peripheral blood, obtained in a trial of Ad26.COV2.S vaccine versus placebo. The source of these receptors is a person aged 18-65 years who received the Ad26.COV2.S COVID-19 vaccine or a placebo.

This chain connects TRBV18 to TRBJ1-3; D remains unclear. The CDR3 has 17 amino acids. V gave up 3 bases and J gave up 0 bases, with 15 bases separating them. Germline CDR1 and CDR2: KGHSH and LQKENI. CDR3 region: CASSPLEAADSGNTIYF. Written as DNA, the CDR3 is TGTGCCAGCTCACCCCTCGAGGCCGCAGACTCTGGAAACACCATATATTTT.

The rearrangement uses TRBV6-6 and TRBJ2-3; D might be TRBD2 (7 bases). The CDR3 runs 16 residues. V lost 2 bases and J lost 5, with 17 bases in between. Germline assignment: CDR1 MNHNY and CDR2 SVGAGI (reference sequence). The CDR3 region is CASSYRGAGARDTQYF. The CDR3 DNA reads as TGTGCCAGCAGTTACAGGGGGGCGGGAGCCAGAGATACGCAGTATTTT.

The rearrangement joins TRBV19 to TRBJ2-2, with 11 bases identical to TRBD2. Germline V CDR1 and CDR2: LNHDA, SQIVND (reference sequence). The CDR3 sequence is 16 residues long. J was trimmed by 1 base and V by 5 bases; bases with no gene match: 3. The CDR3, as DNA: TGTGCCAGTAGTGGCGGGACTAGCGGGAACACCGGGGAGCTGTTTTTT. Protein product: CASSGGTSGNTGELFF.

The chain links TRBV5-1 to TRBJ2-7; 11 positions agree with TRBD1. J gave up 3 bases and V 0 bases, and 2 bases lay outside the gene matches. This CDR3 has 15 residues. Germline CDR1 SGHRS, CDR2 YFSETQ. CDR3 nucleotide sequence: TGCGCCAGCAGCTTGGATGGGACAGGGGGCTACGAGCAGTACTTC. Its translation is CASSLDGTGGYEQYF.

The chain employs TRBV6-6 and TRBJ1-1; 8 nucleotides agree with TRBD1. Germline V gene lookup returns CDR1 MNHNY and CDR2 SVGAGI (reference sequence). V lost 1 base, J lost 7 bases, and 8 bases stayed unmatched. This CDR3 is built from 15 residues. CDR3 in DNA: TGTGCCAGCAGTTACTACGGACAGGGCCGTGATGAAGCTTTCTTT. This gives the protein CASSYYGQGRDEAFF.

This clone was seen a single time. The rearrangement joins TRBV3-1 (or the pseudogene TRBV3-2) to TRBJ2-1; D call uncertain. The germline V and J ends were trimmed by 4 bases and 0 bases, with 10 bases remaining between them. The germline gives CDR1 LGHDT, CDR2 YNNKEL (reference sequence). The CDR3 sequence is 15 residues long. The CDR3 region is CASSPSISSYNEQFF. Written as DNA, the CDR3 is TGTGCCAGCAGCCCCTCTATCAGCTCCTACAATGAGCAGTTCTTC.

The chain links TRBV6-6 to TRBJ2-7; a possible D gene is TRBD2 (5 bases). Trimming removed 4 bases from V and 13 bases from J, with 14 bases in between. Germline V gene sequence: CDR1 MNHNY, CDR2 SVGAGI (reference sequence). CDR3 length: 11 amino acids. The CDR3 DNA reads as TGTGCCAGCAGTTTCCAGACCGACTATTACTTC. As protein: CASSFQTDYYF.

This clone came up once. CDR3: CASTPGQGNEKLFF. The DNA of the CDR3 is TGTGCCAGTACTCCGGGACAGGGGAATGAAAAACTGTTTTTT. The chain joins TRBV19 to TRBJ1-4, with 10 bases that match TRBD1. From germline, CDR1 is LNHDA and CDR2 SQIVND (reference sequence). This CDR3 has 14 residues. Unmatched junction bases numbered 4, after V lost 7 bases and J lost 5 bases.